A selection of T cell receptor beta chains follows, all from one sample in a study of post-analysis software for immune sequencing data. Via MiXCR, TCRdb re-called the PCR reads, giving one row per CDR3 protein. The data show approximately 150,000 distinct CDR3 sequences, roughly 31% seen once. The specimen sequenced was blood. These TCRs come from a girl aged 5 to 17 with multiple sclerosis. The CDR3 runs from the conserved cysteine through the conserved F or W. The D gene is left open where the match is weak. The listing skips clone size in some rows; elsewhere it reads once, few, many or a size class.

d_gene: -
j_gene: TRBJ2-7
abundance: -
v_gene: TRBV4-2
CDR3nt: TGTGCCAGCAGCCAGCCTACCGGGACTGCGATTTACGAGCAGTACTTC
CDR3aa: CASSQPTGTAIYEQYF

d_gene: TRBD2
j_gene: TRBJ2-1
abundance: -
v_gene: TRBV20-1
CDR3nt: TGCAGTGCTAGAAGTGGGGACCGTAGCGGGGCTGAGTGGTGGGAGACCCAGTTCTTC
CDR3aa: CSARSGDRSGAEWWETQFF

d_gene: TRBD1
j_gene: TRBJ2-5
abundance: few
v_gene: TRBV29-1
CDR3nt: TGCAGCGTTGAGGGCCTAAACGGGACAGGAGTACGCGAGCGGTACTTC
CDR3aa: CSVEGLNGTGVRERYF

d_gene: -
j_gene: TRBJ1-2
abundance: many
v_gene: TRBV7-6
CDR3nt: TGTGCCAGCAGCTTAGCGTCGAGTTTCTCTGGGGGTGGCTACACCTTC
CDR3aa: CASSLASSFSGGGYTF

d_gene: -
j_gene: TRBJ1-1
abundance: many
v_gene: TRBV6-5
CDR3nt: TGTGCCAGCAGTAACAGGGAGGCGGCTTTCTTT
CDR3aa: CASSNREAAFF

d_gene: -
j_gene: TRBJ1-4
abundance: many
v_gene: TRBV29-1
CDR3nt: TGCAGCGTTGCGGGACAACAAGGGGAAAAACTGTTTTTT
CDR3aa: CSVAGQQGEKLFF

d_gene: -
j_gene: TRBJ2-3
abundance: many
v_gene: TRBV28
CDR3nt: TGTGCCAGCAGTTCACCGGTCGCAGATACGCAGTATTTT
CDR3aa: CASSSPVADTQYF

d_gene: -
j_gene: TRBJ2-7
abundance: many
v_gene: TRBV6-6
CDR3nt: TGTGCCAGCAGTCTGACCCTCTACGAGCAGTACTTC
CDR3aa: CASSLTLYEQYF

d_gene: -
j_gene: TRBJ1-2
abundance: -
v_gene: TRBV5-1
CDR3nt: TGCGCCAGCAGCTTCGAGGGGGAGGGCTACACCTTC
CDR3aa: CASSFEGEGYTF

d_gene: -
j_gene: TRBJ1-2
abundance: -
v_gene: TRBV16
CDR3nt: TGTGCCAGCTGCCCCGGGCCAACGGTCTATGGCTACACCTTC
CDR3aa: CASCPGPTVYGYTF

d_gene: -
j_gene: TRBJ1-2
abundance: -
v_gene: TRBV20-1
CDR3nt: TGCGGTGCTAGAGATCTCCCTGCGAAAGGCTACACCTTC
CDR3aa: CGARDLPAKGYTF

d_gene: -
j_gene: TRBJ2-1
abundance: few
v_gene: TRBV3-1
CDR3nt: TGTGCCAGCAGCCGCGACGTCTTTAATGAGCAGTTCTTC
CDR3aa: CASSRDVFNEQFF

d_gene: TRBD2
j_gene: TRBJ2-7
abundance: many
v_gene: TRBV20-1
CDR3nt: TGCAGTGCTAGAGATACTAGCGGGAGCTACGAGCAGTACTTC
CDR3aa: CSARDTSGSYEQYF

d_gene: -
j_gene: TRBJ2-3
abundance: many
v_gene: TRBV5-1
CDR3nt: TGCGCCAGCAAGGAGGGGGTCACAGATACGCAGTATTTT
CDR3aa: CASKEGVTDTQYF

d_gene: TRBD2
j_gene: TRBJ2-7
abundance: -
v_gene: TRBV15
CDR3nt: TGTGCCACCAGCAGGGTAGCGGGAGGGTTTGGGCCTAGCTCCTACAATGAGCAGTACTTC
CDR3aa: CATSRVAGGFGPSSYNEQYF

d_gene: TRBD1
j_gene: TRBJ2-3
abundance: few
v_gene: TRBV7-2
CDR3nt: TGTGCCAGCAGCTCCGGACAGGTCCGCACAGATACGCAGTATTTT
CDR3aa: CASSSGQVRTDTQYF

d_gene: -
j_gene: TRBJ1-5
abundance: -
v_gene: TRBV5-1
CDR3nt: TGCGCCAGCAGCTGTAGCAATCAGCCCCAGCATTTT
CDR3aa: CASSCSNQPQHF

d_gene: -
j_gene: TRBJ1-1
abundance: -
v_gene: TRBV2
CDR3nt: TGTGCCAGCAGTGATTATATGGACACTGAAGCTTTCTTT
CDR3aa: CASSDYMDTEAFF

d_gene: TRBD1
j_gene: TRBJ1-2
abundance: many
v_gene: TRBV9
CDR3nt: TGTGCCAGCAGCGATAGGACAGGGAGGTATGGCTACACCTTC
CDR3aa: CASSDRTGRYGYTF

d_gene: -
j_gene: TRBJ1-1
abundance: -
v_gene: TRBV29-1
CDR3nt: TGCAGCGTAGCGACCTCGCGGGGCACTGAAGCTTTCTTT
CDR3aa: CSVATSRGTEAFF

d_gene: -
j_gene: TRBJ1-2
abundance: -
v_gene: TRBV6-6
CDR3nt: TGTGCCAGCACGACAGGCACAGGTGGCTACACCTTC
CDR3aa: CASTTGTGGYTF

d_gene: TRBD2
j_gene: TRBJ2-5
abundance: many
v_gene: TRBV5-6
CDR3nt: TGTGCCAGCAGCTTGGAAGGGGAGGGGACCCAGTACTTC
CDR3aa: CASSLEGEGTQYF

d_gene: TRBD1
j_gene: TRBJ2-1
abundance: -
v_gene: TRBV12-3/TRBV12-4
CDR3nt: TGTGCCAGCAGTTTTATGGGACAGGGAGGAAGAGGTGAGCAGTTCTTC
CDR3aa: CASSFMGQGGRGEQFF

d_gene: -
j_gene: TRBJ2-7
abundance: many
v_gene: TRBV7-6
CDR3nt: TGTGCCAGCAGCTTAGGCAACGAGCAGTACTTC
CDR3aa: CASSLGNEQYF

d_gene: -
j_gene: TRBJ1-2
abundance: -
v_gene: TRBV29-1
CDR3nt: TGCACCACAATGAGGGTGCCCTATGGCTACACCTTC
CDR3aa: CTTMRVPYGYTF

d_gene: -
j_gene: TRBJ1-5
abundance: many
v_gene: TRBV9
CDR3nt: TGTGCCAGCAGCGTAGCCAGCAATCAGCCCCAGCATTTT
CDR3aa: CASSVASNQPQHF

d_gene: -
j_gene: TRBJ1-1
abundance: -
v_gene: TRBV15
CDR3nt: TGTGCCACCGGGGACACTGAAGCTTTCTTT
CDR3aa: CATGDTEAFF

d_gene: -
j_gene: TRBJ2-1
abundance: few
v_gene: TRBV6-2/TRBV6-3
CDR3nt: TGTGCCAGCAGCCGAGAAAATGAGCAGTTCTTC
CDR3aa: CASSRENEQFF

d_gene: TRBD2
j_gene: TRBJ2-7
abundance: -
v_gene: TRBV18
CDR3nt: TGTGCCAGCTCACCACCCAGCGGGAGTGTATACGGGCAGTACTTC
CDR3aa: CASSPPSGSVYGQYF

d_gene: -
j_gene: TRBJ1-6
abundance: -
v_gene: TRBV5-1
CDR3nt: TGCGCCAGCAGCTTTCAGGGAACCCCCGACTTATCACCCCTCCACTTT
CDR3aa: CASSFQGTPDLSPLHF

d_gene: -
j_gene: TRBJ2-7
abundance: many
v_gene: TRBV5-5
CDR3nt: TGTGCCAGCAGCTTGGGAACATCAGAGCTTTACGAGCAGTACTTC
CDR3aa: CASSLGTSELYEQYF

d_gene: -
j_gene: TRBJ1-1
abundance: -
v_gene: TRBV10-1
CDR3nt: TGCGCCAGCAGTGACAACCAGGACACTGAAGCTTTCTTT
CDR3aa: CASSDNQDTEAFF

d_gene: -
j_gene: TRBJ1-1
abundance: few
v_gene: TRBV20-1
CDR3nt: TGCAGTGCTAGAGTCCCCGGGCAGAACACTGAAGCTTTCTTT
CDR3aa: CSARVPGQNTEAFF

d_gene: -
j_gene: TRBJ2-7
abundance: many
v_gene: TRBV11-2
CDR3nt: TGTGCCAGCAGCCCCCACTCCTACGAGCAGTACTTC
CDR3aa: CASSPHSYEQYF

d_gene: TRBD2
j_gene: TRBJ2-1
abundance: -
v_gene: TRBV5-1
CDR3nt: TGCGCCAGCAGCTTGGAGAGGCCTAGCGGGACCGTTAAGGATGAGCAGTTCTTC
CDR3aa: CASSLERPSGTVKDEQFF

d_gene: -
j_gene: TRBJ2-1
abundance: many
v_gene: TRBV28
CDR3nt: TGTGCCAGTGGTCAGTTAAACTCCTACAATGAGCAGTTCTTC
CDR3aa: CASGQLNSYNEQFF

d_gene: -
j_gene: TRBJ2-7
abundance: -
v_gene: TRBV20-1
CDR3nt: TGCAGTGCTAGAGAGCGGGAAGGGTGGTTTAATGAGCAGTACTTC
CDR3aa: CSAREREGWFNEQYF

d_gene: -
j_gene: TRBJ1-2
abundance: many
v_gene: TRBV5-1
CDR3nt: TGCGCCAGCAGCTTGGAAAGGACCTCCTATGGCTACACCTTC
CDR3aa: CASSLERTSYGYTF

d_gene: -
j_gene: TRBJ2-7
abundance: many
v_gene: TRBV5-1
CDR3nt: TGCGCCAGCAGCTTAGGGGGTCGCGGGACCTACGAGCAGTACTTC
CDR3aa: CASSLGGRGTYEQYF

d_gene: TRBD2
j_gene: TRBJ2-7
abundance: many
v_gene: TRBV24-1
CDR3nt: TGTGCCACCAGTGATTCCACGACTAGCGGGACCGACTACGAGCAGTACTTC
CDR3aa: CATSDSTTSGTDYEQYF

d_gene: -
j_gene: TRBJ2-1
abundance: many
v_gene: TRBV6-2/TRBV6-3
CDR3nt: TGTGCCACCGTCGCATTCTACAATGAGCAGTTCTTC
CDR3aa: CATVAFYNEQFF

d_gene: -
j_gene: TRBJ2-5
abundance: few
v_gene: TRBV20-1
CDR3nt: TGCAGTGCCCTCCGCGTGCAGACCCAGTACTTC
CDR3aa: CSALRVQTQYF

d_gene: TRBD2
j_gene: TRBJ2-3
abundance: -
v_gene: TRBV15
CDR3nt: TGTGCCGCCAGCATGACCGGAGGGACTAGCGGGAGGGGGTCGCAGTATTTT
CDR3aa: CAASMTGGTSGRGSQYF

d_gene: -
j_gene: TRBJ1-1
abundance: -
v_gene: TRBV7-9
CDR3nt: TGTGCCAGCAGCTTAGACCCCAATCAGAGGACTGAAGCTTTCTTT
CDR3aa: CASSLDPNQRTEAFF

d_gene: -
j_gene: TRBJ2-1
abundance: -
v_gene: TRBV18
CDR3nt: TGTGCCAGCTCACCACGGCTTGGGGCGGCCTACAATGAGCAGTTCTTC
CDR3aa: CASSPRLGAAYNEQFF

d_gene: -
j_gene: TRBJ2-1
abundance: -
v_gene: TRBV6-1
CDR3nt: TGTGCCAGCAGTGAAGTAGAGCGGGCTGAGCAGTTCTTC
CDR3aa: CASSEVERAEQFF

d_gene: -
j_gene: TRBJ2-7
abundance: many
v_gene: TRBV11-2
CDR3nt: TGTGCCAGCAGCTTAAATATTCAGGATTATAGCGAGCAGTACTTC
CDR3aa: CASSLNIQDYSEQYF

d_gene: -
j_gene: TRBJ2-7
abundance: many
v_gene: TRBV5-1
CDR3nt: TGCGCCAGCAGCTTGGGGGCAGGGCCGACCTACGAGCAGTACTTC
CDR3aa: CASSLGAGPTYEQYF

d_gene: TRBD2
j_gene: TRBJ2-1
abundance: -
v_gene: TRBV6-1
CDR3nt: TGTGCCAGCAGTGAAGTAGCGGGAGGGACAAATGAGCAGTTCTTC
CDR3aa: CASSEVAGGTNEQFF

d_gene: TRBD1
j_gene: TRBJ1-2
abundance: many
v_gene: TRBV28
CDR3nt: TGTGCCAGCAGCCCTGACAGGGAACTCTATGGCTACACCTTC
CDR3aa: CASSPDRELYGYTF

d_gene: TRBD1
j_gene: TRBJ2-3
abundance: -
v_gene: TRBV7-9
CDR3nt: TGTGCCAGCAGCTTAGATGAGGGGGCAGGCACAGATACGCAGTATTTT
CDR3aa: CASSLDEGAGTDTQYF

d_gene: -
j_gene: TRBJ2-3
abundance: -
v_gene: TRBV7-2
CDR3nt: TGTGCCAGCAGCGGAAGCCTTGGGGATACGCAGTATTTT
CDR3aa: CASSGSLGDTQYF

d_gene: -
j_gene: TRBJ1-2
abundance: few
v_gene: TRBV10-3
CDR3nt: TGTGCCATCAAAGCCGGGCAGGGGCTCCAACGCTATGGCTACACCTTC
CDR3aa: CAIKAGQGLQRYGYTF

d_gene: -
j_gene: TRBJ1-4
abundance: -
v_gene: TRBV15
CDR3nt: TGTGCCGCCAGCCAGGACATGTCCAATGAAAAACTGTTTTTT
CDR3aa: CAASQDMSNEKLFF

d_gene: -
j_gene: TRBJ2-1
abundance: many
v_gene: TRBV6-6
CDR3nt: TGTGCCAGCAGGCTAGGACAGAGAGAAATGGGTGAGCAGTTCTTC
CDR3aa: CASRLGQREMGEQFF

d_gene: -
j_gene: TRBJ2-1
abundance: once
v_gene: TRBV14
CDR3nt: TGTGCCAGCAGCCAAGTTCGGGGGAGCGCCTACAATGAGCAGTTCTTC
CDR3aa: CASSQVRGSAYNEQFF

d_gene: -
j_gene: TRBJ1-2
abundance: -
v_gene: TRBV30
CDR3nt: TGTGCCTGGAGTCCACCAATCGTCGGGGGCTACACCTTC
CDR3aa: CAWSPPIVGGYTF

d_gene: TRBD2
j_gene: TRBJ2-2
abundance: few
v_gene: TRBV15
CDR3nt: TGTGCCACCAGCAGAGATCGGGCTAGCGGGAACGTCGGGGAGCTGTTTTTT
CDR3aa: CATSRDRASGNVGELFF

d_gene: -
j_gene: TRBJ2-1
abundance: few
v_gene: TRBV11-3
CDR3nt: TGTGCCAGCAGCGGAGAGGGGGGAGGGAGAGGCAATGAGCAGTTCTTC
CDR3aa: CASSGEGGGRGNEQFF